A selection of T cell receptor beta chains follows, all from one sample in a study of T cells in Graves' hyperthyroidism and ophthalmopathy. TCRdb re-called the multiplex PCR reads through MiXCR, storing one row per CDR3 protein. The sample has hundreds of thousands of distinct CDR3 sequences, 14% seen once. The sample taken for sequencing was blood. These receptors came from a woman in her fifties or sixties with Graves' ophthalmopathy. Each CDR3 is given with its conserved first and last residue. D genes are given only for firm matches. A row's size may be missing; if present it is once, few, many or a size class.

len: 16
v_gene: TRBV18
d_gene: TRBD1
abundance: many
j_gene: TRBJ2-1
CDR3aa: CASSPPGQGSYNEQFF
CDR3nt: TGTGCCAGCTCACCACCGGGACAGGGATCCTACAATGAGCAGTTCTTC

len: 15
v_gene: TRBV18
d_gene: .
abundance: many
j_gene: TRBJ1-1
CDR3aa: CASSPLTTTNTEAFF
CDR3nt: TGTGCCAGCTCACCACTGACAACTACGAACACTGAAGCTTTCTTT

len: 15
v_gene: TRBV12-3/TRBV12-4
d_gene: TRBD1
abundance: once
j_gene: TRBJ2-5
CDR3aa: CASSPRDRGQETQYF
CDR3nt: TGTGCCAGCAGCCCCCGGGACAGGGGCCAAGAGACCCAGTACTTC

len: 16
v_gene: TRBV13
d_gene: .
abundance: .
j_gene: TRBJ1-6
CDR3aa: CASSQERDNYNSPLHF
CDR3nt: TGTGCCAGCAGCCAAGAGCGGGACAACTATAATTCACCCCTCCACTTT

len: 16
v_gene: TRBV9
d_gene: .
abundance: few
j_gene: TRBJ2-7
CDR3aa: CASSVAALGTHYEQYF
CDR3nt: TGTGCCAGCAGCGTAGCTGCCCTCGGGACTCACTACGAGCAGTACTTC

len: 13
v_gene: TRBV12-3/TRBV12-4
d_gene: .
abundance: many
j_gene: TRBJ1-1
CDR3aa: CASLKGMNTEAFF
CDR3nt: TGTGCCAGCCTGAAGGGCATGAACACTGAAGCTTTCTTT

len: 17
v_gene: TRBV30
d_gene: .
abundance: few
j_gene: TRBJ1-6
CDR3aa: CAWSVHLLRTEDSPLHF
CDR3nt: TGTGCCTGGAGTGTACACTTATTAAGGACCGAGGATTCACCCCTCCACTTT

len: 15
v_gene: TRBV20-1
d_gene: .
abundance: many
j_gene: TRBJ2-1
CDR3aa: CSSQVASISYNEQFF
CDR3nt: TGCAGTTCCCAGGTGGCATCGATCTCCTACAATGAGCAGTTCTTC

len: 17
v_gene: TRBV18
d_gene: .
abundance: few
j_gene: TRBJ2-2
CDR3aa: CASSPLRVADNTGELFF
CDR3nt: TGTGCCAGCTCACCACTGAGGGTAGCTGATAACACCGGGGAGCTGTTTTTT

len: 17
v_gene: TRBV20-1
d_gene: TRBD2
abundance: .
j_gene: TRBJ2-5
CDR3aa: CSARDLLLAGGVETQYF
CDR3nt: TGCAGTGCTAGAGATCTCCTACTAGCGGGAGGTGTAGAGACCCAGTACTTC

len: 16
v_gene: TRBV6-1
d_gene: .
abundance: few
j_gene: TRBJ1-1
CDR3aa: CASSLNLDRRNTEAFF
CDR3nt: TGTGCCAGCAGTCTAAACCTAGACAGGAGGAACACTGAAGCTTTCTTT

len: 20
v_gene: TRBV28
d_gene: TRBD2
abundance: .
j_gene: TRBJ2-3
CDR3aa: CASSLTGTSGRALSTDTQYF
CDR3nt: TGTGCCAGCAGTTTAACCGGGACTAGCGGGAGGGCCCTGAGCACAGATACGCAGTATTTT

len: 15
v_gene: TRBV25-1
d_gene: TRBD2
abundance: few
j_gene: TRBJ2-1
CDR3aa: CASSEGLAGENEQFF
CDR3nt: TGTGCCAGCAGTGAGGGACTAGCGGGAGAGAATGAGCAGTTCTTC

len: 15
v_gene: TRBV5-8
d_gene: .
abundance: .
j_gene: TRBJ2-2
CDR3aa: CASSPSELNTGELFF
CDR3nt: TGTGCCAGCAGCCCTTCTGAATTGAACACCGGGGAGCTGTTTTTT

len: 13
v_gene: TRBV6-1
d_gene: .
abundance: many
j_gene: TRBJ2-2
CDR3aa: CATDKTNTGELFF
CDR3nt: TGTGCCACCGACAAAACGAACACCGGGGAGCTGTTTTTT

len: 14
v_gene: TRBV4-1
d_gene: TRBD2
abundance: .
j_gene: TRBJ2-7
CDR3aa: CASSRPGGPNEQYF
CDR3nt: TGCGCCAGCAGCCGACCGGGAGGGCCCAACGAGCAGTACTTC

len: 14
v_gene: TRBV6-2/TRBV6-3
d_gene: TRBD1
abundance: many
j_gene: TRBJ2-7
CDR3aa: CASSRGPTPYEQYF
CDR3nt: TGTGCCAGCAGTAGGGGGCCTACCCCTTACGAGCAGTACTTC

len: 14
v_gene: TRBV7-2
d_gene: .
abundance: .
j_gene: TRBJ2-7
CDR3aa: CASSPRDGPYEQYF
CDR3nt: TGTGCCAGCAGCCCCCGGGACGGTCCCTACGAGCAGTACTTC

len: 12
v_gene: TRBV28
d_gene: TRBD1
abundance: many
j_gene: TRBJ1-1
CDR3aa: CASKTGDTEAFF
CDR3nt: TGTGCCAGTAAAACAGGGGACACTGAAGCTTTCTTT

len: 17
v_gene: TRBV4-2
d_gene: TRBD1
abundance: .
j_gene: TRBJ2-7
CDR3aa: CASSQVSGQGRPYEQYF
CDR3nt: TGTGCCAGCAGCCAAGTGAGCGGACAGGGGCGACCCTACGAGCAGTACTTC

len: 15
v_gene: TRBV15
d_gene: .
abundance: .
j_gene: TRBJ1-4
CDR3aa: CATSRDLGIREKLFF
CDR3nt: TGTGCCACCAGCAGAGATCTGGGGATTAGGGAAAAACTGTTTTTT

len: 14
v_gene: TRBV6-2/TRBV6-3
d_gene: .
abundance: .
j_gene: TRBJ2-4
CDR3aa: CASSESVAKNIQYF
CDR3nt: TGTGCCAGCAGCGAGTCTGTGGCCAAAAACATTCAGTACTTC

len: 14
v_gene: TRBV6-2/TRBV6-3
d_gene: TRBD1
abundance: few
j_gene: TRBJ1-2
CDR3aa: CASKRDSPSYGYTF
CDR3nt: TGTGCCAGCAAACGGGACAGTCCGAGCTATGGCTACACCTTC

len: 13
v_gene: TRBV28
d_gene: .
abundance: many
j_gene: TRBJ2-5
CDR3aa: CASSFRLGETQYF
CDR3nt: TGTGCCAGCAGTTTTCGGTTGGGAGAGACCCAGTACTTC